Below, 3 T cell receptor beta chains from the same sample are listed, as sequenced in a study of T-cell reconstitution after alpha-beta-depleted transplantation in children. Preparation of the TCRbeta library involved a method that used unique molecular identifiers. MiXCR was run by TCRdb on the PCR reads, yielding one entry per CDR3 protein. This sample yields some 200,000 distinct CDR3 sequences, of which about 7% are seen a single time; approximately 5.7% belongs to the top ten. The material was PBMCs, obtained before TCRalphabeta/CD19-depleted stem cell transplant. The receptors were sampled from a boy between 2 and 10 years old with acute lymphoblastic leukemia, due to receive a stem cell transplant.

The CDR3 region has the DNA TGTGCCAGCAGCCTGAGCGGGGGGGCACAAGAGACCCAGTACTTC. Translating it yields CASSLSGGAQETQYF. The chain joins TRBV6-1 to TRBJ2-5, with 10 positions matching TRBD2. This CDR3 region has 15 residues. V lost 6 bases and J lost 2; bases outside the gene matches: 6. Germline V gene sequence: CDR1 MNHNS, CDR2 SASEGT.

The CDR3 region has the DNA TGTGCCAGCATGAGGGAAGGTGGAAGCTGGGATGAGCAGTTCTTC. This translates into CASMREGGSWDEQFF. The chain employs TRBV7-2 and TRBJ2-1, with D tentatively TRBD2 (5 bases). The CDR3 has 15 residues. Per germline, CDR1 SGHTA and CDR2 FQGNSA. Trimming left V 7 bases short and J 8 bases short, with 21 bases between.

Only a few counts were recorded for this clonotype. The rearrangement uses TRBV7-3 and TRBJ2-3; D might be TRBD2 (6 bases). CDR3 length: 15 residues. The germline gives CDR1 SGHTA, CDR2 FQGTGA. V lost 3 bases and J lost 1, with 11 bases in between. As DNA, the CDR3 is TGTGCCAGCAGCTTCGGGTCGGGGGGCACAGATACGCAGTATTTT. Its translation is CASSFGSGGTDTQYF.